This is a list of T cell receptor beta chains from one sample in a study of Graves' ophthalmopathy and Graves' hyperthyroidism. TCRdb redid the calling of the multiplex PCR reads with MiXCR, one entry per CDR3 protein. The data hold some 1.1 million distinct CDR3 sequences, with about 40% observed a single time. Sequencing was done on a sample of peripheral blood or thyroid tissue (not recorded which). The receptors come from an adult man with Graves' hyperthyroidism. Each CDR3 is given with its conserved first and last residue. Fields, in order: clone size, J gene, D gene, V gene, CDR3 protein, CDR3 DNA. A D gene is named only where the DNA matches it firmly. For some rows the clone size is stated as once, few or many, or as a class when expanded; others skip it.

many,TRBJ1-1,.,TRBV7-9,CASSPRPQEVNTEAFF,TGTGCCAGCAGCCCCCGGCCCCAGGAGGTGAACACTGAAGCTTTCTTT
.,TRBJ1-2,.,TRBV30,CAWIPGGAHVYGYTF,TGTGCCTGGATACCTGGGGGGGCGCATGTCTATGGCTACACCTTC
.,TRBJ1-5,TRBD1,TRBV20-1,CSARRGTARNQPQHF,TGCAGTGCTAGACGCGGGACAGCCCGCAATCAGCCCCAGCATTTT
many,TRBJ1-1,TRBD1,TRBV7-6,CASSSKTGGNTEAFF,TGTGCCAGCAGCTCGAAGACAGGGGGGAACACTGAAGCTTTCTTT
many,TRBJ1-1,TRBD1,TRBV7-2,CASSSIYRDRNEAFF,TGTGCCAGCAGCTCGATCTACCGGGACAGAAATGAAGCTTTCTTT
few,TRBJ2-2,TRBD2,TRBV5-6,CASSLGLAESTGELFF,TGTGCCAGCAGCTTGGGACTAGCGGAGAGCACCGGGGAGCTGTTTTTT
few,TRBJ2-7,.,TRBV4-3,CASSQDQGRIYEQYF,TGCGCCAGCAGCCAAGATCAAGGGAGAATCTACGAGCAGTACTTC
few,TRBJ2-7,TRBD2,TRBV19,CASKRAGALSYEQYF,TGTGCCAGTAAGCGAGCGGGGGCTCTCTCCTACGAGCAGTACTTC
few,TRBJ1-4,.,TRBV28,CASSLSSGREKLFF,TGTGCCAGCAGTTTATCGTCTGGACGGGAAAAACTGTTTTTT
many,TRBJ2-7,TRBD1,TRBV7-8,CASSHGTGPDEQYF,TGTGCCAGCAGCCACGGGACAGGACCGGACGAGCAGTACTTC
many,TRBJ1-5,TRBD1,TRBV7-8,CASSPDRGSQPQHF,TGCGCCAGCAGCCCAGACAGGGGAAGTCAGCCCCAGCATTTT
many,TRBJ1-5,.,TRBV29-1,CSVSMAPQGRNQPQHF,TGCAGCGTCTCCATGGCCCCCCAGGGACGGAATCAGCCCCAGCATTTT
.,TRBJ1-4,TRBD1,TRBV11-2,CASSPELTGGKLFF,TGTGCCAGCAGCCCGGAACTAACAGGGGGAAAACTGTTTTTT